What follows are 24 T cell receptor beta chains derived from one specimen sequenced in a study of T cell changes during pregnancy in multiple sclerosis. The assay was immunoSEQ multiplex PCR, and TCRdb's table has in-frame clones only and misses some. This table holds about 18,000 clones, over 65% found once. The sample here was CD8+ T cells from peripheral blood mononuclear cells, taken after pregnancy. Receptors originate from a female donor with multiple sclerosis, enrolled in a pregnancy study.

The V gene is TRBV7-2, the J gene TRBJ1-3; 7 positions agree with TRBD1. This CDR3 is built from 15 residues. The germline gives CDR1 SGHTA, CDR2 FQGNSA. Germline trimming cut 5 bases from V and 2 bases from J; bases unmatched to any gene: 6. The CDR3 nucleotides read TGTGCCAGCAGCATGGACAGGAACACTGGAAACACCATATATTTT. Its protein product is CASSMDRNTGNTIYF.

The chain joins TRBV9 to TRBJ2-3; maybe TRBD2 (6 bases). This CDR3 region has 15 residues. The germline gives CDR1 SGDLS, CDR2 YYNGEE. Trimming took 0 bases from V and 0 from J, leaving 8 bases between them. The CDR3 coding sequence is TGTGCCAGCAGCGTAGTCGGGGGTAGCACAGATACGCAGTATTTT. The encoded protein is CASSVVGGSTDTQYF.

The chain employs TRBV4-3 and TRBJ2-1; 11 nucleotides match TRBD2. The CDR3 covers 17 residues. Per the germline V gene, CDR1 is LGHNA and CDR2 is YSLEER. V trimming: 2 bases; J trimming: 5 bases; junction bases outside the gene matches: 8. Here the CDR3 reads CASSQYSGGALDNEQFF. In DNA form, the CDR3 reads TGCGCCAGCAGCCAATATAGCGGGGGGGCCCTCGACAATGAGCAGTTCTTC.

This clone has only one observation. The chain uses TRBV5-6 and TRBJ1-1; D possibly corresponds to TRBD1 (5 bases). Trimming took off 1 base at V and 0 bases at J, with 13 bases between the two ends. The CDR3 is 16 amino acids. Germline lookup yields CDR1 SGHDT and CDR2 YYEEEE. CDR3 DNA: TGTGCCAGCAGCTTGCGGGGGGTAGGTATGAACACTGAAGCTTTCTTT. Translated, it gives CASSLRGVGMNTEAFF.

The CDR3 DNA reads TGTGCCAGCAGTTTTCCTTCTAACTATGGCTACACCTTC. Amino acid sequence: CASSFPSNYGYTF. This rearrangement joins TRBV13 to TRBJ1-2; no clear D gene. The length of the CDR3 is 13 residues. Germline V gene lookup returns CDR1 PRHDT and CDR2 FYEKMQ (reference sequence). Trimming left V 6 bases short and J 0 bases short, with 8 bases between.

V usage is TRBV27 and J usage is TRBJ2-1, with TRBD2 as a possible D gene (6 bases). This CDR3 has 14 amino acids. V was clipped by 6 bases and J by 8 bases, with 17 bases between them. Germline CDR1 reads MNHEY; CDR2 reads SMNVEV (reference sequence). CDR3 in amino acids: CASSPLERRDEQFF. CDR3 DNA: TGTGCCAGCAGCCCCCTTGAGAGGAGGGATGAGCAGTTCTTC.

V and J are TRBV27 and TRBJ2-7; maybe TRBD1 (8 bases). Trimming took off 4 bases at V and 12 bases at J, with 19 bases between the two ends. Germline V lookup: CDR1 MNHEY, CDR2 SMNVEV (reference sequence). This CDR3 spans 13 amino acids. The CDR3 here is CASSSDRDREAYF. In DNA form, the CDR3 reads TGTGCCAGCAGTTCGGACAGGGACCGGGAGGCGTACTTC.

This clone has just a few counts. The chain has TRBV28 and TRBJ1-6; the D is unclear. Germline values: CDR1 MDHEN, CDR2 SYDVKM. This CDR3 is built from 12 residues. Trimming pared 2 bases from V and 9 bases from J, leaving 5 bases between. Here the CDR3 reads CASSLISSPLHF. CDR3 sequence (DNA): TGTGCCAGCAGTTTAATCAGTTCACCCCTCCACTTT.

This chain links TRBV6-1 with TRBJ2-5; maybe TRBD2 (5 bases). The germline V gene has CDR1 MNHNS and CDR2 SASEGT. The CDR3 loop spans 15 amino acids. The ends were cut back, 2 bases at V and 5 bases at J, with 15 bases in the middle. CDR3 DNA: TGTGCCAGCAGTGAAAAAGTTGGAGGTGGGGAGACCCAGTACTTC. Protein product: CASSEKVGGGETQYF.

The rearrangement joins TRBV28 to TRBJ2-5, with 7 bases that match TRBD1. The trim removed 0 bases at V and 2 bases at J, leaving 9 bases unmatched. The length of the CDR3 is 17 residues. Looked up from germline, CDR1 is MDHEN and CDR2 is SYDVKM. This CDR3 is CASSLWTSGTEQETQYF. The DNA for the CDR3 is TGTGCCAGCAGTTTATGGACATCCGGGACAGAACAAGAGACCCAGTACTTC. Combining the CDR3 with reference TRBV28 and TRBJ2-5 gives the whole variable domain DVKVTQSSRYLVKRTGEKVFLECVQDMDHENMFWYRQDPGLGLRLIYFSYDVKMKEKGDIPEGYSVSREKKERFSLILESASTNQTSMYLCASSLWTSGTEQETQYFGPGTRLLVL.

V is TRBV27 and J is TRBJ1-2; TRBD1 matches 9 bases. With 7 bases clipped from V and 4 bases from J, the junction kept 7 bases outside the gene matches. This CDR3 has 14 amino acids. Looked up from germline, CDR1 is MNHEY and CDR2 is SMNVEV (reference sequence). This chain's CDR3 is CASIYRGPTYGYTF. The CDR3 coding sequence is TGTGCCAGCATATACAGGGGGCCTACCTATGGCTACACCTTC.

This clone was counted once. This rearrangement joins TRBV28 to TRBJ1-2, with TRBD1 matching over 7 bases. The CDR3 covers 16 residues. J lost 2 bases, V lost 2 bases, and 8 bases had no gene match. The germline V gene encodes CDR1 MDHEN and CDR2 SYDVKM. Written as DNA, the CDR3 is TGTGCCAGCAGTTTAACCCTGACAGGGTGGAACTATGGCTACACCTTC. The encoded protein is CASSLTLTGWNYGYTF.

The gene calls are TRBV6-1 and TRBJ2-2; 12 bases map to TRBD2. After removal of 5 bases from V and 5 bases from J, the junction contained 3 bases not matched to a gene. Per the germline V gene, CDR1 is MNHNS and CDR2 is SASEGT. The CDR3 has 15 residues. The CDR3 region has the DNA TGTGCCAGCAGTTGGACTAGCGGGGATACCGGGGAGCTGTTTTTT. Protein: CASSWTSGDTGELFF.

The genes are TRBV28 and TRBJ2-3, with TRBD2 identical over 15 bases. The J segment lost 5 bases and the V segment lost 9 bases, leaving 6 bases of the junction unmatched. The germline gives CDR1 MDHEN, CDR2 SYDVKM. The CDR3 is 15 residues long. Here the CDR3 reads CASGLAGGPGDTQYF. CDR3 DNA sequence: TGTGCCAGTGGACTAGCGGGAGGGCCGGGAGATACGCAGTATTTT.

J is TRBJ1-1 and V is TRBV27; tentatively, D is TRBD1 (6 bases). Trimming took 0 bases from V and 1 from J, leaving 9 bases between them. The CDR3 consists of 15 residues. In germline, CDR1 is MNHEY, CDR2 SMNVEV (reference sequence). The CDR3: CASSLSFRGNTEAFF. For the CDR3, the DNA is TGTGCCAGCAGTTTATCCTTCAGGGGGAACACTGAAGCTTTCTTT.

The chain recombines TRBV19 with TRBJ1-5; D perhaps matches TRBD1 (5 bases). The length of the CDR3 is 16 residues. Trimming removed 1 base from V and 1 base from J, with 11 bases in between. The V gene's germline CDR1 is LNHDA and CDR2 SQIVND (reference sequence). CDR3 sequence reads: CASSIVQGLSNQPQHF. The CDR3 DNA follows: TGTGCCAGTAGTATAGTCCAGGGACTAAGCAATCAGCCCCAGCATTTT.

The chain is built from TRBV7-3 and TRBJ2-3; D possibly corresponds to TRBD2 (5 bases). There are 15 residues in the CDR3. Between the trimmed V and J ends, which lost 4 bases and 1 base, there was a span of 12 bases. Germline V gene data show CDR1 as SGHTA and CDR2 as FQGTGA. CDR3 in DNA: TGTGCCAGCAGCTCCGGGAACGGGGGCACAGATACGCAGTATTTT. The encoded protein is CASSSGNGGTDTQYF.

The chain links TRBV7-9 to TRBJ2-7, with D possibly TRBD1 on 6 matching bases. V lost 5 bases to trimming and J lost 2 bases, with 10 bases between them. Germline values: CDR1 SEHNR, CDR2 FQNEAQ (reference sequence). This CDR3 is 13 amino acids long. This chain's CDR3 is CASSQGTTYEQYF. The CDR3 DNA follows: TGTGCCAGCAGCCAAGGGACAACCTACGAGCAGTACTTC.

This clone appeared a few times. The V gene is TRBV11-2, the J gene TRBJ2-7; D gene unclear. V was cut by 3 bases and J by 6 bases, with 9 bases left in between. This CDR3 spans 12 amino acids. The V gene's germline CDR1 is SGHAT and CDR2 FQNNGV. The chain's CDR3 is CASSFELREQYF. CDR3 DNA sequence: TGTGCCAGCAGCTTTGAACTTCGCGAGCAGTACTTC.

This clone has only one observation. This rearrangement joins TRBV7-8 to TRBJ2-5, with a possible D match to TRBD2 (5 bases). CDR3 length: 17 residues. V lost 3 bases, J lost 1 base, and 18 bases lay in between. Germline values: CDR1 SGHVS, CDR2 FQNEAQ. The CDR3 DNA is TGTGCCAGCAGCTTGGCCCCACGGGGAACGATCCAAGAGACCCAGTACTTC. As protein: CASSLAPRGTIQETQYF.

This rearrangement joins TRBV6-1 to TRBJ2-3; TRBD2 matches at 7 bases. The CDR3 totals 17 residues. The germline CDR1 and CDR2 sequences are MNHNS and SASEGT. The V and J ends lost 1 base and 4 bases, in that order; junction bases with no gene match: 11. Here the CDR3 DNA reads TGTGCCAGCAGTGAAGTGCGAGGCCCTAGCGGACCAGATACGCAGTATTTT. It encodes CASSEVRGPSGPDTQYF.

V is TRBV7-3 and J is TRBJ2-1; 12 positions agree with TRBD2. Trimming cost V 5 bases and J 3 bases; bases outside gene matches: 8. CDR1 and CDR2 (germline): SGHTA, FQGTGA. The CDR3 is 17 amino acids. The CDR3: CASSPKRLAGDYNEQFF. DNA of the CDR3: TGTGCCAGCAGCCCGAAAAGACTAGCGGGAGACTACAATGAGCAGTTCTTC. Full variable domain (outside the CDR3, taken from reference TRBV7-3 and TRBJ2-1): GAGVSQTPSNKVTEKGKYVELRCDPISGHTALYWYRQSLGQGPEFLIYFQGTGAADDSGLPNDRFFAVRPEGSVSTLKIQRTERGDSAVYLCASSPKRLAGDYNEQFFGPGTRLTVL.

V is TRBV5-4 and J is TRBJ1-4; perhaps TRBD1 as D (6 bases). The germline CDR1 and CDR2 sequences are SGHNT and YYREEE (reference sequence). There are 14 residues in the CDR3. Between the trimmed V and J ends, which lost 4 bases and 8 bases, there was a span of 15 bases. The DNA for the CDR3 is TGTGCCAGCAGCCAAGGGGGGGCAGGGGAAAAACTGTTTTTT. Its protein is CASSQGGAGEKLFF.

The chain recombines TRBV6-1 with TRBJ2-3, with D possibly TRBD1 on 6 matching bases. The CDR3 length is 16 residues. The germline gives CDR1 MNHNS, CDR2 SASEGT. V was cut by 2 bases and J by 2 bases, with 14 bases left in between. The CDR3 DNA sequence: TGTGCCAGCAGTGAATCCTCCAGGACAGACACAGATACGCAGTATTTT. Protein sequence: CASSESSRTDTDTQYF.